The next 13 T cell receptor beta chains were all read from a single sample in a study of blood T cells in healthy people across ages. Alongside a J-beta primer mix, a sample-barcoded 5' primer served in a second PCR lasting about 6 to 11 cycles. TCRdb reanalysed the 5' RACE reads using MiXCR and keeps one entry per CDR3 protein. The sample lists 850,000 to 950,000 distinct CDR3 sequences, about 30% occurring once. The sequencing sample was made of blood. Every receptor here comes from a woman older than 75 in good health.

The chain links TRBV24-1 to TRBJ1-6; D gene uncertain. CDR3 length: 12 residues. The ends were cut back, 4 bases at V and 7 bases at J, with 4 bases in the middle. Germline V gives CDR1 KGHDR, CDR2 SFDVKD. CDR3 sequence reads: CATSEANSPLHF. The CDR3 nucleotides are TGTGCCACCAGTGAGGCGAATTCACCCCTCCACTTT.

In regard to this clonotype: A much larger clone is a single base away; this may be a read error. The chain recombines TRBV15 with TRBJ2-3; 7 nucleotides match TRBD1. The CDR3 spans 18 residues. Trimming removed 0 bases from V and 6 bases from J; junction bases left unmatched: 15. CDR1 LNHNV and CDR2 YYDKDF come from the germline V gene (reference sequence). The CDR3: CATSRDTTGTVSGDTQYF. CDR3 nucleotides: TGTGCCACCAGCAGAGATACGACCGGGACAGTGTCCGGGGATACGCAGTATTTT.

As DNA, the CDR3 is TGTGCCAGCAGTTACCAGGGCGGAAGAGAGCAGTACTTC. Residues: CASSYQGGREQYF. The V call is TRBV6-2 or TRBV6-3, the J call TRBJ2-7, with D perhaps TRBD1 (5 bases). Trimming left V 2 bases short and J 7 bases short, with 12 bases between. CDR3 size: 13 residues. Per the germline V gene, CDR1 is MNHEY and CDR2 is SVGEGT.

CDR3 sequence: CASSLRENTGELFF. DNA of the CDR3: TGTGCCAGCAGTTTAAGGGAGAACACCGGGGAGCTGTTTTTT. J is TRBJ2-2 and V is TRBV28; no reliable D call. Germline CDR1 reads MDHEN; CDR2 reads SYDVKM. This CDR3 has 14 amino acids. Trimming pared 2 bases from V and 1 base from J, leaving 5 bases between.

The genes are TRBV20-1 and TRBJ2-7; D ambiguous. The V end was cut by 2 bases, the J end by 0 bases, with 11 bases between. Looked up from germline, CDR1 is DFQATT and CDR2 is SNEGSKA (reference sequence). The CDR3 extends over 14 amino acids. As DNA, the CDR3 is TGCAGTGCTAGATACGACGCCAGCTCCTACGAGCAGTACTTC. The encoded protein is CSARYDASSYEQYF.

The rearrangement joins TRBV18 to TRBJ2-4; D gene ambiguous. Germline CDR1 is KGHSH and CDR2 is LQKENI. V was clipped by 0 bases and J by 0 bases, with 15 bases between them. CDR3 length equals 18 residues. For the CDR3, the DNA is TGTGCCAGCTCACCACCGTCCCCCCTTGGGCTAGCCAAAAACATTCAGTACTTC. The encoded protein is CASSPPSPLGLAKNIQYF.

This chain links TRBV7-9 with TRBJ2-3; 7 bases line up with TRBD1. Trimming removed 3 bases from V and 1 base from J; junction bases left unmatched: 7. The CDR3 extends over 16 amino acids. Germline CDR1 SEHNR, CDR2 FQNEAQ (reference sequence). The CDR3, as DNA: TGTGCCAGCAGCTTCGAGACAGGGTCGCGCACAGATACGCAGTATTTT. Translation gives CASSFETGSRTDTQYF.

The sample holds a few counts of this clonotype. The CDR3 protein is CASRKGTEAFF. The DNA for the CDR3 is TGTGCCAGCAGAAAAGGCACTGAAGCTTTCTTT. The V and J genes are TRBV6-2 or TRBV6-3 and TRBJ1-1, with no clear D. This CDR3 has 11 amino acids. Germline CDR1 MNHEY, CDR2 SVGEGT. The germline V and J ends were trimmed by 6 bases and 4 bases, with 6 bases remaining between them.

This clonotype occurred many times. V gene TRBV7-2 combines with J gene TRBJ1-2; 10 positions agree with TRBD1. Per the germline V gene, CDR1 is SGHTA and CDR2 is FQGNSA. V was pared by 4 bases and J by 5 bases, with 10 bases of the junction left unmatched. The CDR3 is made up of 16 amino acids. Here the CDR3 DNA reads TGTGCCAGCAGCTGGTTTAGGACAGGGGGAGGGTATGGCTACACCTTC. The encoded protein is CASSWFRTGGGYGYTF.

At least ten counts were recorded for this clonotype. The V gene is TRBV29-1, the J gene TRBJ2-3, with 7 bases matching TRBD2. Germline assignment: CDR1 SQVTM and CDR2 ANQGSEA. The V and J ends lost 3 bases and 2 bases, in that order; junction bases with no gene match: 5. There are 14 residues in the CDR3. CDR3 bases: TGCAGCGTTGAGGGGGGGACCCTCACAGATACGCAGTATTTT. Translation: CSVEGGTLTDTQYF.

This sequence joins TRBV20-1 and TRBJ1-1; the D is unclear. V lost 0 bases to trimming and J lost 0 bases, with 8 bases between them. This CDR3 has 14 residues. Germline lookup yields CDR1 DFQATT and CDR2 SNEGSKA (reference sequence). CDR3 DNA: TGCAGTGCTAGAGAAAGGGCTTTGAACACTGAAGCTTTCTTT. It codes for CSARERALNTEAFF.

In this sample, this clonotype turned up a few times. This chain links TRBV6-6 with TRBJ1-1; D is ambiguous. V was pared by 8 bases and J by 1 base, with 11 bases between. The CDR3 length is 13 residues. Germline V lookup: CDR1 MNHNY, CDR2 SVGAGI (reference sequence). For the CDR3, the DNA is TGTGCCAGCGGTCGGGAGGGGAACACTGAAGCTTTCTTT. This encodes CASGREGNTEAFF.

This clonotype has ten or more counts. The rearrangement links TRBV28 to TRBJ2-5, with unresolved D. In germline, CDR1 is MDHEN, CDR2 SYDVKM. The length of the CDR3 is 13 residues. V was shortened by 4 bases and J by 1 base, with 7 bases between the two germline ends. CDR3 protein: CASSSDLQETQYF. CDR3 nucleotide sequence: TGTGCCAGCAGTTCCGACCTCCAAGAGACCCAGTACTTC.